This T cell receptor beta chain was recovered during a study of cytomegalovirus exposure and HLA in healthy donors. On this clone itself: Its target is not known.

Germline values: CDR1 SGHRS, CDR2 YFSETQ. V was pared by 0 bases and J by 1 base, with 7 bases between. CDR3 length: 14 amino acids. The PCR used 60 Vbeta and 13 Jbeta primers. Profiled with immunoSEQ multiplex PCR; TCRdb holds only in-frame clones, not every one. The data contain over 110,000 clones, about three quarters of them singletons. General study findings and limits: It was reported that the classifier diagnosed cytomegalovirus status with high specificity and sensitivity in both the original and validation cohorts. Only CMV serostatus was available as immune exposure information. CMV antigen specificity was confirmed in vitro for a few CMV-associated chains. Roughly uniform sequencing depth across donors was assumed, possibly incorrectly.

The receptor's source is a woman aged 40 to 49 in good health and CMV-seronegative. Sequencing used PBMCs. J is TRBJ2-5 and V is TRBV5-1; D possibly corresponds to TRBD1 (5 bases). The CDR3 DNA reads TGCGCCAGCAGCTTGGATCAGGGCCAAGAGACCCAGTACTTC. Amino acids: CASSLDQGQETQYF.